The next 25 T cell receptor beta chains were all read from a single sample in a study of blood T cell repertoires in COVID-19. Profiled with immunoSEQ multiplex PCR; TCRdb holds only in-frame clones, not every one. The table records about 430,000 clones, nearly 90% of them present only once. Sequences were obtained from PBMCs or T cells enriched from blood (not recorded which). Source of these receptors: a woman between 18 and 29 years old who had been exposed to COVID-19.

This clone has a single count. This chain joins TRBV4-1 and TRBJ2-5; D unresolved. V gave up 1 base and J gave up 0 bases, with 9 bases separating them. Germline V CDR1 and CDR2: MGHRA, YSYEKL. This CDR3 is 15 amino acids long. The CDR3 is CASSQGQTYQETQYF. As DNA, the CDR3 is TGCGCCAGCAGCCAAGGACAAACGTACCAAGAGACCCAGTACTTC.

The rearrangement links TRBV5-5 to TRBJ1-2; no clear D. Trimming left V 0 bases short and J 3 bases short, with 6 bases between. Looked up from germline, CDR1 is SGHKS and CDR2 is YYEKEE (reference sequence). The CDR3 consists of 13 residues. The CDR3 here is CASSLAEDYGYTF. The CDR3 DNA is TGTGCCAGCAGCTTGGCGGAGGACTATGGCTACACCTTC.

The genes are TRBV24-1 and TRBJ1-1, with D possibly TRBD1 on 6 matching bases. The germline CDR1 and CDR2 sequences are KGHDR and SFDVKD. The CDR3 is 17 amino acids. Trimming removed 5 bases from V and 1 base from J, with 19 bases in between. The CDR3 DNA reads TGTGCCACCAGTGGGGTAGAACAGGGCTTGACGAACACTGAAGCTTTCTTT. It codes for CATSGVEQGLTNTEAFF.

This clone has only a few counts. V is TRBV7-9 and J is TRBJ1-1; possibly TRBD1 for D (5 bases). Germline CDR1 and CDR2: SEHNR and FQNEAQ (reference sequence). This CDR3 is built from 17 residues. The germline V and J ends were trimmed by 7 bases and 2 bases, with 23 bases remaining between them. CDR3 bases: TGTGCCAGCAATATCTTCGGGAGGGGAAAAGGAAACACTGAAGCTTTCTTT. Its translation is CASNIFGRGKGNTEAFF.

V gene TRBV18 combines with J gene TRBJ2-7; D gene uncertain. CDR3 length: 14 residues. Germline V gene data show CDR1 as KGHSH and CDR2 as LQKENI. Trimming took 5 bases from V and 0 from J, leaving 11 bases between them. The chain's CDR3 is CASSTSPVSYEQYF. CDR3 DNA sequence: TGTGCCAGCTCAACGAGTCCGGTCTCCTACGAGCAGTACTTC.

The rearrangement joins TRBV7-2 to TRBJ1-1, with 8 bases that match TRBD1. The junction had 1 base not matched to a gene; V was cut back by 0 bases and J by 4 bases. The CDR3 consists of 14 residues. Germline V gene sequence: CDR1 SGHTA, CDR2 FQGNSA. The chain's CDR3 is CASSLARGLTEAFF. In DNA, the CDR3 is TGTGCCAGCAGCTTAGCCAGGGGGCTCACTGAAGCTTTCTTT.

To note about this clone: Additional DNA sequences in this sample encode the identical CDR3. The CDR3 nucleotides read TGCGCCAGCAGCCCGGGAGGGAACAATGAGCAGTTCTTC. The encoded protein is CASSPGGNNEQFF. V usage is TRBV5-1 and J usage is TRBJ2-1; TRBD2 aligns across 8 bases. CDR1 and CDR2 (germline): SGHRS, YFSETQ. V gave up 4 bases and J gave up 5 bases; unmatched junction bases: 2. The CDR3 contains 13 residues.

The V gene is TRBV4-2, the J gene TRBJ1-6; a weak D match, TRBD1 (5 bases). CDR3 size: 15 residues. V lost 4 bases and J lost 10, with 17 bases in between. CDR1 LGHNA and CDR2 YNFKEQ come from the germline V gene. The CDR3 coding sequence is TGTGCCAGCAGCCTAGGACTATTGGGGGAGTCACCCCTCCACTTT. Its translation: CASSLGLLGESPLHF.

The rearrangement uses TRBV4-2 and TRBJ1-3; weak D call: TRBD1 (5 bases). The CDR3 runs 15 residues. V was clipped by 7 bases and J by 0 bases, with 13 bases between them. The germline CDR1 and CDR2 sequences are LGHNA and YNFKEQ. The CDR3 loop reads CASKGNRNSGNTIYF. The CDR3 DNA reads as TGTGCCAGCAAGGGGAACAGAAACTCTGGAAACACCATATATTTT.

The V gene is TRBV6-1, the J gene TRBJ2-1; 8 bases agree with TRBD1. CDR1 is MNHNS, CDR2 SASEGT, per germline. The CDR3 runs 15 residues. J lost 4 bases, V lost 1 base, and 3 bases had no gene match. The CDR3 loop is CASSEGQGAYNEQFF. The CDR3 DNA reads TGTGCCAGCAGTGAAGGGCAGGGGGCTTACAATGAGCAGTTCTTC.

The chain carries TRBV5-1 and TRBJ1-1; D gene ambiguous. The CDR3 length is 12 residues. Germline lookup yields CDR1 SGHRS and CDR2 YFSETQ. Trimming removed 4 bases at V and 8 bases at J, with 12 bases between. CDR3 residues: CASSLTYQEAFF. In DNA form, the CDR3 reads TGCGCCAGCAGCCTCACTTATCAAGAAGCTTTCTTT.

The rearrangement joins TRBV7-8 to TRBJ1-6; D possibly corresponds to TRBD1 (5 bases). Deletions cut 0 bases from V and 9 bases from J, with 12 bases between. Germline V gives CDR1 SGHVS, CDR2 FQNEAQ. The CDR3 sequence is 15 residues long. The CDR3: CASSLAGEVGSPLHF. CDR3 sequence (DNA): TGTGCCAGCAGCTTAGCAGGGGAGGTTGGTTCACCCCTCCACTTT. Filled out from reference TRBV7-8 and TRBJ1-6, the complete variable domain reads GAGVSQSPRYKVAKRGQDVALRCDPISGHVSLFWYQQALGQGPEFLTYFQNEAQLDKSGLPSDRFFAERPEGSVSTLKIQRTQQEDSAVYLCASSLAGEVGSPLHFGNGTRLTVT.

This chain uses TRBV4-2 with TRBJ2-6; 9 bases agree with TRBD1. The V gene's germline CDR1 is LGHNA and CDR2 YNFKEQ. The length of the CDR3 is 19 residues. V was pared by 0 bases and J by 1 base, with 7 bases of the junction left unmatched. CDR3 DNA sequence: TGTGCCAGCAGCCAAGAACCCTCCGGGACAGGGTCTGGGGCCAACGTCCTGACTTTC. It yields the protein CASSQEPSGTGSGANVLTF.

The J gene is TRBJ1-6, the V gene TRBV2; D remains ambiguous. There are 12 residues in the CDR3. V lost 6 bases and J 4 bases, leaving 4 bases between the germline ends. Germline-derived CDR1 and CDR2 are SNHLY and FYNNEI. The CDR3: CASSLYNSPLHF. The DNA for the CDR3 is TGTGCCAGCAGCTTATATAATTCACCCCTCCACTTT.

This clone was seen a single time. The CDR3 nucleotides read TGTGCCAGCAGCTTTGCGCACCAAGAGACCCAGTACTTC. Residues: CASSFAHQETQYF. This chain uses TRBV7-8 with TRBJ2-5, with D uncertain. Trimming stripped 3 bases from V and 0 bases from J, with 5 bases between. The length of the CDR3 is 13 residues. CDR1 is SGHVS and CDR2 is FQNEAQ in the germline V gene.

The V gene is TRBV7-3, the J gene TRBJ2-5, with TRBD2 matching 9 bases. With V trimmed by 2 bases and J by 2 bases, 3 bases remained unmatched. The length of the CDR3 is 15 residues. Per the germline V gene, CDR1 is SGHTA and CDR2 is FQGTGA. As DNA, the CDR3 is TGTGCCAGCAGCTTATCTAGCGGGGAACAAGAGACCCAGTACTTC. Amino acid sequence: CASSLSSGEQETQYF.

This sequence joins TRBV7-9 and TRBJ2-5; D is undetermined. From germline, CDR1 is SEHNR and CDR2 FQNEAQ (reference sequence). Trimming stripped 1 base from V and 3 bases from J, with 12 bases between. The CDR3 sequence is 15 residues long. The CDR3 here is CASSLGLVVEETQYF. As DNA, the CDR3 is TGTGCCAGCAGCTTAGGTCTGGTGGTAGAAGAGACCCAGTACTTC.

V and J are TRBV7-8 and TRBJ2-7; possible D gene TRBD2, 6 bases. V lost 3 bases, J lost 7 bases, and 10 bases lay in between. There are 12 residues in the CDR3. The germline V gene encodes CDR1 SGHVS and CDR2 FQNEAQ. CDR3 loop: CASSLTAGEQYF. The CDR3 nucleotides are TGTGCCAGCAGCTTGACGGCGGGGGAGCAGTACTTC.

This chain uses TRBV13 with TRBJ2-7; a possible D gene is TRBD2 (5 bases). CDR1 is PRHDT and CDR2 is FYEKMQ in the germline V gene (reference sequence). The CDR3 is 14 residues long. Trimming took 6 bases from V and 3 from J, leaving 15 bases between them. This CDR3 is CASRLTGTHYEQYF. DNA of the CDR3: TGTGCCAGCAGGTTGACGGGAACTCACTACGAGCAGTACTTC.

V gene TRBV5-1 combines with J gene TRBJ2-5, with TRBD2 matching 14 bases. The length of the CDR3 is 20 residues. Germline CDR1 reads SGHRS; CDR2 reads YFSETQ. V lost 4 bases, J lost 0 bases, and 14 bases stayed unmatched. As DNA, the CDR3 is TGCGCCAGCAGCGGGGGACTAGCGGGAGTCTACATCCCTTACCAAGAGACCCAGTACTTC. Residues: CASSGGLAGVYIPYQETQYF.

The chain links TRBV7-6 to TRBJ2-5; D may be TRBD2 (5 bases). The CDR3 loop spans 16 amino acids. Germline CDR1 SGHVS, CDR2 FNYEAQ. Trimming removed 2 bases from V and 2 bases from J, with 15 bases in between. CDR3 DNA sequence: TGTGCCAGCAGCTTACGTATGCAGAGGGAACAAGAGACCCAGTACTTC. Translated, it gives CASSLRMQREQETQYF.

This chain uses TRBV5-1 with TRBJ2-3; 7 bases align to TRBD1. CDR1 and CDR2 (germline): SGHRS, YFSETQ. The CDR3 spans 15 residues. V trimming: 4 bases; J trimming: 4 bases; junction bases outside the gene matches: 9. CDR3 in amino acids: CASSKRQGSSDTQYF. The CDR3 DNA is TGCGCCAGCAGCAAGAGACAGGGATCTTCAGATACGCAGTATTTT.

CDR3 coding DNA: TGTGCCAGCAGTAAAAGGGGGCCAGGCACAGATACGCAGTATTTT. It encodes CASSKRGPGTDTQYF. This sequence joins TRBV2 and TRBJ2-3; TRBD1 matches at 7 bases. CDR3 size: 15 residues. With 5 bases clipped from V and 1 base from J, the junction kept 6 bases outside the gene matches. Germline V lookup: CDR1 SNHLY, CDR2 FYNNEI. The variable domain in full, completed from reference TRBV2 and TRBJ2-3, reads EPEVTQTPSHQVTQMGQEVILRCVPISNHLYFYWYRQILGQKVEFLVSFYNNEISEKSEIFDDQFSVERPDGSNFTLKIRSTKLEDSAMYFCASSKRGPGTDTQYFGPGTRLTVL.

The chain is built from TRBV28 and TRBJ1-6; 7 bases are a match to TRBD1. The CDR3 consists of 15 residues. V lost 6 bases and J lost 5; bases outside the gene matches: 7. Germline CDR1 reads MDHEN; CDR2 reads SYDVKM. This CDR3 is CASSRQGPNNSPLHF. DNA for the CDR3: TGTGCCAGCAGCAGACAGGGCCCGAATAATTCACCCCTCCACTTT.

The V call is TRBV7-9, the J call TRBJ2-3; TRBD1 matches at 7 bases. The CDR3 consists of 14 residues. Germline CDR1 reads SEHNR; CDR2 reads FQNEAQ (reference sequence). Germline trimming cut 1 base from V and 5 bases from J; bases unmatched to any gene: 3. The CDR3 nucleotides read TGTGCCAGCAGCTTAGGACAGGGCGTAGATACGCAGTATTTT. Translated: CASSLGQGVDTQYF.